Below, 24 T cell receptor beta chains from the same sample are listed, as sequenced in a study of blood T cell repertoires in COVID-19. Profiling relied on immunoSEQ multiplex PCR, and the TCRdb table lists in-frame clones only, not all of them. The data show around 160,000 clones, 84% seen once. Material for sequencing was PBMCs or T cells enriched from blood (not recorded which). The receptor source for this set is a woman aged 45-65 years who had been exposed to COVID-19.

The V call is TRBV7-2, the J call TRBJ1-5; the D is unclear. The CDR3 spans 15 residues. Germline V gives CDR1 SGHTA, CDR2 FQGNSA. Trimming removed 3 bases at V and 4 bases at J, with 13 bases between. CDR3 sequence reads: CASSFGQAVNQPQHF. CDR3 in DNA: TGTGCCAGCAGCTTTGGGCAGGCAGTTAATCAGCCCCAGCATTTT.

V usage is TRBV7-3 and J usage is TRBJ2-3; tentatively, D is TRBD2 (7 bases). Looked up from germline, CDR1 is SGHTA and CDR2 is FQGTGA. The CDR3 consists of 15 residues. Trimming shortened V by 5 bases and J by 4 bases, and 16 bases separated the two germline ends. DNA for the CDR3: TGTGCCAGCAGCCCTGAGGGGGGGCCGGCAGATACGCAGTATTTT. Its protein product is CASSPEGGPADTQYF.

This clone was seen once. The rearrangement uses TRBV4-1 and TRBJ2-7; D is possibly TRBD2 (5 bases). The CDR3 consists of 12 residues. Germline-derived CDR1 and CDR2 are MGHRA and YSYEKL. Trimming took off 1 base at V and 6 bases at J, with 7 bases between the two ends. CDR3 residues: CASSQGGGEQYF. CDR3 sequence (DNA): TGCGCCAGCAGCCAAGGAGGAGGCGAGCAGTACTTC.

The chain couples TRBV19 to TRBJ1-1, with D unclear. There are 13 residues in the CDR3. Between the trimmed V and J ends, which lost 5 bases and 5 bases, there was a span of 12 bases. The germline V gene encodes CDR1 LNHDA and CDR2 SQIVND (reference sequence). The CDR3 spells CASSPVRGTEAFF. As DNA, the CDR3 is TGTGCCAGTAGTCCCGTCCGGGGAACTGAAGCTTTCTTT.

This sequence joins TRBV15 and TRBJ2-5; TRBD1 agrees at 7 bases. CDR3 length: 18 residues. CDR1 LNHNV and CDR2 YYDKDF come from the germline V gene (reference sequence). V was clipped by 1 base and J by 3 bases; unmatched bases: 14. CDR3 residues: CATSRGDRALTRKETQYF. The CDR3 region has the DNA TGTGCCACCAGCAGAGGAGACAGGGCCCTTACAAGAAAAGAGACCCAGTACTTC. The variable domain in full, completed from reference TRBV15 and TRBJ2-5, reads DAMVIQNPRYQVTQFGKPVTLSCSQTLNHNVMYWYQQKSSQAPKLLFHYYDKDFNNEADTPDNFQSRRPNTSFCFLDIRSPGLGDTAMYLCATSRGDRALTRKETQYFGPGTRLLVL.

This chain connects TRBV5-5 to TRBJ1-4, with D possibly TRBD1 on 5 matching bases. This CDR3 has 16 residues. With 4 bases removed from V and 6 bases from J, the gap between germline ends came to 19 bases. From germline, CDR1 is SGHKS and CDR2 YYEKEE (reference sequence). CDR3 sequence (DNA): TGTGCCAGCAGCCCCCTGGCCGACAGAGGACATGAAAAACTGTTTTTT. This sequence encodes CASSPLADRGHEKLFF.

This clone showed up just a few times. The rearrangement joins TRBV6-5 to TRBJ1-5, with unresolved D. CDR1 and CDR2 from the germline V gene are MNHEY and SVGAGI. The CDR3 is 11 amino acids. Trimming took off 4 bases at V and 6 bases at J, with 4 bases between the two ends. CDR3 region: CASSSSQPQHF. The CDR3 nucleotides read TGTGCCAGCAGTTCTTCTCAGCCCCAGCATTTT.

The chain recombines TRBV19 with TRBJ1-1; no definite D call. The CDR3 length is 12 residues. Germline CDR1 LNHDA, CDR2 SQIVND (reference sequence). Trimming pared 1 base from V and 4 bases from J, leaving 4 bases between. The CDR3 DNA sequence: TGTGCCAGTAGTATAGGAGTCACTGAAGCTTTCTTT. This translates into CASSIGVTEAFF.

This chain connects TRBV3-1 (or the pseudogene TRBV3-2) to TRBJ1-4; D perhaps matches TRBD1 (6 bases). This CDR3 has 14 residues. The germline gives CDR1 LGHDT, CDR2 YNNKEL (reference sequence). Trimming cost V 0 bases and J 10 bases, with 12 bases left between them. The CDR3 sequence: CASSQEQEGGKLFF. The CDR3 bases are TGTGCCAGCAGCCAAGAACAGGAAGGGGGAAAACTGTTTTTT.

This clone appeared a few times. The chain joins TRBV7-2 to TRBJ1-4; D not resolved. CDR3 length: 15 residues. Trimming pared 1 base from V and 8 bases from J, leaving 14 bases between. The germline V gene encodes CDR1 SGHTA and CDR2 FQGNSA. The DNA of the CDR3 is TGTGCCAGCAGCTTAGGGTTGGGGAGGGAGGAAAAACTGTTTTTT. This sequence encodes CASSLGLGREEKLFF.

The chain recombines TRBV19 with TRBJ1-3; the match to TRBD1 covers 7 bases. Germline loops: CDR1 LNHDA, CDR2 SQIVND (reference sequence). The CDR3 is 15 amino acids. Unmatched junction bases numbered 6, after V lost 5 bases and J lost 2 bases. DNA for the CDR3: TGTGCCAGTAGTCGAACCGGGACAGCTGGAAACACCATATATTTT. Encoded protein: CASSRTGTAGNTIYF. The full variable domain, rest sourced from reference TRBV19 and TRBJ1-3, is DGGITQSPKYLFRKEGQNVTLSCEQNLNHDAMYWYRQDPGQGLRLIYYSQIVNDFQKGDIAEGYSVSREKKESFPLTVTSAQKNPTAFYLCASSRTGTAGNTIYFGEGSWLTVV.

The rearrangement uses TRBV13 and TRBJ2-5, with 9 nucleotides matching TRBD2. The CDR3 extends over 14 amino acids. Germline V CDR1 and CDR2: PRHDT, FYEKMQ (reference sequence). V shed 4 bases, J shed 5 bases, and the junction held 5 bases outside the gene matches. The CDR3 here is CASSSGLAGETQYF. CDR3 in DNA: TGTGCCAGCAGCTCGGGACTAGCAGGGGAGACCCAGTACTTC. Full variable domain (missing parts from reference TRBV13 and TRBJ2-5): AAGVIQSPRHLIKEKRETATLKCYPIPRHDTVYWYQQGPGQDPQFLISFYEKMQSDKGSIPDRFSAQQFSDYHSELNMSSLELGDSALYFCASSSGLAGETQYFGPGTRLLVL.

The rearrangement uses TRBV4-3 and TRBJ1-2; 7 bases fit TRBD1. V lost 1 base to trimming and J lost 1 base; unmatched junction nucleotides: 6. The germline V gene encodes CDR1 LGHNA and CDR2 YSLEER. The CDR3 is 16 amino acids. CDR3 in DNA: TGCGCCAGCAGCCAAGTGGGGACAGACCTTAACTATGGCTACACCTTC. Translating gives CASSQVGTDLNYGYTF.

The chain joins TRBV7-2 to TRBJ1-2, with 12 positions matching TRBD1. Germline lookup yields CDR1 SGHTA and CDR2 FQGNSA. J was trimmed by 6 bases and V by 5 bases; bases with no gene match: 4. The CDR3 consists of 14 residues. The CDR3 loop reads CASSPGTGGNGYTF. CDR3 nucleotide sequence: TGTGCCAGCAGCCCCGGGACAGGGGGCAATGGCTACACCTTC. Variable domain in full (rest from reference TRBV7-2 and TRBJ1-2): GAGVSQSPSNKVTEKGKDVELRCDPISGHTALYWYRQSLGQGLEFLIYFQGNSAPDKSGLPSDRFSAERTGGSVSTLTIQRTQQEDSAVYLCASSPGTGGNGYTFGSGTRLTVV.

CDR3 sequence reads: CASSFGQGRGNQPQHF. In DNA, the CDR3 is TGTGCCAGCAGCTTCGGACAGGGTAGGGGCAATCAGCCCCAGCATTTT. The chain carries TRBV5-6 and TRBJ1-5, with TRBD1 matching over 8 bases. The V and J ends lost 2 bases and 2 bases, in that order; junction bases with no gene match: 6. This CDR3 has 16 amino acids. The germline gives CDR1 SGHDT, CDR2 YYEEEE.

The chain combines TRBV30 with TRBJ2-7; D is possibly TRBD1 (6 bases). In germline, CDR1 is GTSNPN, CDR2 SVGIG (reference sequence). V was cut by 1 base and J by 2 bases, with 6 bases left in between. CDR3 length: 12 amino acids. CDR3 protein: CAWSEGAYEQYF. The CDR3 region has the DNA TGTGCCTGGAGTGAGGGGGCCTACGAGCAGTACTTC.

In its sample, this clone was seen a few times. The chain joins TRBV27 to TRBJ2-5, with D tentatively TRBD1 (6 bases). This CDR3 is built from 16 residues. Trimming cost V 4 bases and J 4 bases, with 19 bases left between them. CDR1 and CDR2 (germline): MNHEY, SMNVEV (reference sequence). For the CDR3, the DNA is TGTGCCAGCAGTTCACTAGGCGGCATCAGGGGAGAGACCCAGTACTTC. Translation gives CASSSLGGIRGETQYF.

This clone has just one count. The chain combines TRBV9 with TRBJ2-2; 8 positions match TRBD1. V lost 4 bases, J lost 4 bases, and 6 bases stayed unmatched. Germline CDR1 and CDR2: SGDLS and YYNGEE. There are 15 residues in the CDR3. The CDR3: CASSPTGAPTGELFF. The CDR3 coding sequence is TGTGCCAGCAGCCCGACAGGGGCGCCCACCGGGGAGCTGTTTTTT.

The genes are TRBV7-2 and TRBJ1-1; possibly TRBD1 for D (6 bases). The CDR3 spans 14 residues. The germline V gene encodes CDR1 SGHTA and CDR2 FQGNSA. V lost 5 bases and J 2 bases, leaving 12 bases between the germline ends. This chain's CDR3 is CASSRRTANTEAFF. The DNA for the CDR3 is TGTGCCAGCAGCCGTAGGACAGCAAACACTGAAGCTTTCTTT.

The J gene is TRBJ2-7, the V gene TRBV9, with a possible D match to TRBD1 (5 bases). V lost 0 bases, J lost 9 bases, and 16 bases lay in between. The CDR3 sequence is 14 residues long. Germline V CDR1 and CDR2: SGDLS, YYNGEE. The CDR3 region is CASSVDLRRTTQYF. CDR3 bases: TGTGCCAGCAGCGTAGATCTCCGCCGGACAACGCAGTACTTC.

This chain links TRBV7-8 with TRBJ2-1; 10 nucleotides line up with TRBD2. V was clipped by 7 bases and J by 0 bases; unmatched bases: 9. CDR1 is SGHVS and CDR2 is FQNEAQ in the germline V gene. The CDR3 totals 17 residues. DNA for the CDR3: TGTGCCAGCACTCTGGGGGCTAGCGGGGGCTCCTACAATGAGCAGTTCTTC. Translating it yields CASTLGASGGSYNEQFF.

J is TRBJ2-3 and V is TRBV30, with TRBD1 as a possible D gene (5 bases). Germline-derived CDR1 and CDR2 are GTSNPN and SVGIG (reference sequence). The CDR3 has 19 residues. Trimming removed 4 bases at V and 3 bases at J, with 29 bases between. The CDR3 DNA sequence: TGTGCCTGGATTTTCTCCCCGGGTAGGACACACCGAGGTACAGATACGCAGTATTTT. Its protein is CAWIFSPGRTHRGTDTQYF.

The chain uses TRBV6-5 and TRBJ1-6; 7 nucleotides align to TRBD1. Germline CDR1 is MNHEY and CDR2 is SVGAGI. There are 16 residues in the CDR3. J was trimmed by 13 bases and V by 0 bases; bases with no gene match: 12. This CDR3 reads CASSYSSGTVNAPLHF. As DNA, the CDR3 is TGTGCCAGCAGTTACTCTTCAGGGACAGTAAATGCCCCCCTCCACTTT.

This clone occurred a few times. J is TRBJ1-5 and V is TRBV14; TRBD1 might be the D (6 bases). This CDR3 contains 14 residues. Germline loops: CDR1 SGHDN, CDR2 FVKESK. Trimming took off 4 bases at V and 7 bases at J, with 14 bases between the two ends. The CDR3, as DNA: TGTGCCAGCAGCCCACAGGGTTTTGAGCAGCCCCAGCATTTT. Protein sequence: CASSPQGFEQPQHF. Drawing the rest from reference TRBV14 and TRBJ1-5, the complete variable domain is EAGVTQFPSHSVIEKGQTVTLRCDPISGHDNLYWYRRVMGKEIKFLLHFVKESKQDESGMPNNRFLAERTGGTYSTLKVQPAELEDSGVYFCASSPQGFEQPQHFGDGTRLSIL.